A selection of T cell receptor beta chains follows, all from one sample in a study of a mutant IDH1 vaccine in newly diagnosed glioma. Their target antigens are unknown. Some clones are missing from TCRdb's copy, which holds only in-frame ones; the method was immunoSEQ multiplex PCR. Of approximately 21,000 clones in the sample, 80% to 85% are singletons; the top ten hold roughly 2.8%. Sequencing used PBMCs, obtained from a glioma patient whose treatment included an IDH1 peptide vaccine. These receptors were obtained from a man aged 35-49 years with glioma. The conserved cysteine and the conserved F or W are not part of the CDR3 here. Clone sizes are given selectively: once, few, many, or a class where the clone is expanded.

>few|TRBJ2-3|TRBV7-9
ASGSTGKDTQY
>-|TRBJ2-3|TRBV7-2
ASSLTLAGGQDTQY
>-|TRBJ1-4|TRBV9
ASSVDPGQDEKLF
>medium-sized|TRBJ2-7|TRBV5-1
ASSLSGTSGYEQY
>-|TRBJ2-7|TRBV4-3
ASSQGIARNEQY
>few|TRBJ1-2|TRBV19
ASSIQGSYGYT
>-|TRBJ2-1|TRBV7-9
ASSPGSGRGGEQF
>-|TRBJ2-5|TRBV27
ASSPGQGETQY
>-|TRBJ2-1|TRBV5-1
ASSLVWQGAGNEQF
>-|TRBJ2-7|TRBV11-1
ASSLSGSSLYEQY
>-|TRBJ1-6|TRBV30
AWIPPERRPSPLH
>-|TRBJ2-5|TRBV7-2
ASSLVGTARETQY
>-|TRBJ2-7|TRBV2
ASSEQRLASHEQY
>-|TRBJ2-7|TRBV10-2
ASRGDVSYEQY
>-|TRBJ1-2|TRBV19
ASSRGEGSYGYT
>-|TRBJ2-3|TRBV18
ASSPGSGSLWKTDTQY
>once|TRBJ2-5|TRBV27
ASNPDGTGETQY
>once|TRBJ2-7|TRBV28
ASSLSGQSYEQY
>-|TRBJ2-2|TRBV27
ASSFGGGTGELF
>-|TRBJ2-1|TRBV7-8
ASSTSSGRNYNEQF
>-|TRBJ2-7|TRBV18
ASSPGSGRTFYEQY
>-|TRBJ2-5|TRBV20-1
SAYNEVTQY
>-|TRBJ1-1|TRBV27
ASSPDPPRNTEAF
>-|TRBJ1-1|TRBV18
ASSPPGDTEAF
>-|TRBJ2-3|TRBV27
ASRFLGDTQY
>-|TRBJ2-3|TRBV20-1
SAERGDTQY
>-|TRBJ1-4|TRBV25-1
ASSALQGRGTNEKLF
>-|TRBJ2-7|TRBV9
ASSGTDLGHEQY
>-|TRBJ2-5|TRBV5-4
ASSLEDRFQETQY
>-|TRBJ2-2|TRBV19
ASSFQREVTGELF
>-|TRBJ2-3|TRBV4-3
ASSQSLREWADTQY
>few|TRBJ1-1|TRBV19
ASSIPQGRGAF
>once|TRBJ2-1|TRBV13
ASSQLSGNEQF
>-|TRBJ2-3|TRBV5-1
ASSLTVDTQY
>-|TRBJ1-2|TRBV9
ASSVASGTAYGYT
>-|TRBJ2-7|TRBV11-1
ASTEPGGYYEQY
>few|TRBJ2-6|TRBV5-6
ASSLIEGGFGANVLT
>-|TRBJ2-1|TRBV9
ASSRRQGWTSGGEQF
>-|TRBJ2-1|TRBV2
ASWTSGGNNEQF
>few|TRBJ2-7|TRBV7-9
ASSHWTSGNEQY
>-|TRBJ2-2|TRBV5-1
ASSSGLAGLTGELF
>once|TRBJ1-5|TRBV5-5
ASSLEGPNQPQH
>-|TRBJ2-7|TRBV19
ASSPWGSGVQY
>-|TRBJ2-3|TRBV5-1
ASSLLATSTDTQY
>-|TRBJ2-1|TRBV5-1
ASKYERELNEQF
>-|TRBJ2-7|TRBV2
ASSEETSYEQY
>-|TRBJ2-2|TRBV5-1
ANRVAENTGELF
>-|TRBJ2-7|TRBV29-1
SVVGLTYEQY
>-|TRBJ1-4|TRBV4-1
ASSQVGRLRTNEKLF
>-|TRBJ2-2|TRBV18
ASSPEQGFAGELF
>few|TRBJ1-5|TRBV7-9
ASSPTMGEEPQH
>-|TRBJ2-5|TRBV28
ARGSGCKGGETQY
>-|TRBJ1-4|TRBV5-1
ASRPRGTNEKLF
>-|TRBJ2-3|TRBV5-1
ASSVRQGADTQY
>-|TRBJ2-7|TRBV30
AWSPPCDSSYEQY
>-|TRBJ2-5|TRBV6-5
ASTPTGRTTQY
>-|TRBJ1-2|TRBV7-8
ASSLGFLGQPLRGYT
>-|TRBJ2-3|TRBV5-5
ASFALVTDTQY
>-|TRBJ1-1|TRBV6-5
ASRNTNRGTEAF